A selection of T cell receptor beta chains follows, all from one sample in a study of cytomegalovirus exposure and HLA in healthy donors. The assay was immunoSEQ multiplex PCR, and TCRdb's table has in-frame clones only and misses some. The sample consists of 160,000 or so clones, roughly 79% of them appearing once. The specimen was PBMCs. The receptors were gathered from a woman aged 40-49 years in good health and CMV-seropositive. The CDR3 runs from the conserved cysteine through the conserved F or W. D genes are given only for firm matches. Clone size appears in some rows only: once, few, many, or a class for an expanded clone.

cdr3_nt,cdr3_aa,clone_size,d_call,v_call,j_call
TGCGCCAGCAGCCCCGGACTAGCGGGCCTACTACGAGATTCCTACGAGCAGTACTTC,CASSPGLAGLLRDSYEQYF,-,TRBD2,TRBV5-1,TRBJ2-7
TGTGCCTGGAGCTATCAAGGGACAGGGGTAGGCTCTGAAGCTTTCTTT,CAWSYQGTGVGSEAFF,few,TRBD1,TRBV30,TRBJ1-1
TGTGCCAGCAGCGTAGTAGTCTTTAATACCGACAATGAGCAGTTCTTC,CASSVVVFNTDNEQFF,-,-,TRBV9,TRBJ2-1
TGCGCCAGCAGCCAAGAGGACAGGGGGCACGAAAAACTGTTTTTT,CASSQEDRGHEKLFF,-,TRBD1,TRBV4-3,TRBJ1-4
TGTGCCAGCAGCGGACAGGGACAGACCACCGGGGAGCTGTTTTTT,CASSGQGQTTGELFF,-,TRBD1,TRBV2,TRBJ2-2
TGTGCCAGCAGTCCACGGACAGGGACTGGAAACACCATATATTTT,CASSPRTGTGNTIYF,-,TRBD1,TRBV28,TRBJ1-3
TGCGCCAGCACAGGGGGCTGTGGTGAAAAACTGTTTTTT,CASTGGCGEKLFF,-,TRBD1,TRBV10-1,TRBJ1-4
TGTGCCAGCAGCGTATCAGGGGGCGGAGAGACCCAGTACTTC,CASSVSGGGETQYF,-,TRBD1,TRBV2,TRBJ2-5
TGTGCCACCAGCATGAGAGCGGGGGGAAAATCAAACACCGGGGAGCTGTTTTTT,CATSMRAGGKSNTGELFF,-,TRBD2,TRBV15,TRBJ2-2
TGTGCCAGTAGTACACCCTCAGGGGCTGGGAGTGGAAAACTGTTTTTT,CASSTPSGAGSGKLFF,-,-,TRBV19,TRBJ1-4
TGTGCCAGCAGCCTGGTCCTGGGGGGTGGCTACACCTTC,CASSLVLGGGYTF,-,-,TRBV5-6,TRBJ1-2